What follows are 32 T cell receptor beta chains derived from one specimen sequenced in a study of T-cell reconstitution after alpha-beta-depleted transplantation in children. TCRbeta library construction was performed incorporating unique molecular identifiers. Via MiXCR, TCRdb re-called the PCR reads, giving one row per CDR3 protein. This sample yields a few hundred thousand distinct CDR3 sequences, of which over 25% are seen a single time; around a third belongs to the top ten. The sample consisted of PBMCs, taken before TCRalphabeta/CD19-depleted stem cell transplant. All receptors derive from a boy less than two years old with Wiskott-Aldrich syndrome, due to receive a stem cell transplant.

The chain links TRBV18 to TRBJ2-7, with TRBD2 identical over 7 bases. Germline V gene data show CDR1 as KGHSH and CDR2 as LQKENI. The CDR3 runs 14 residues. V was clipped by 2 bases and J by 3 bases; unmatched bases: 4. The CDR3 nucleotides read TGTGCCAGCTCACCAGTGTGGGAGGGCTACGAGCAGTACTTC. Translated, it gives CASSPVWEGYEQYF.

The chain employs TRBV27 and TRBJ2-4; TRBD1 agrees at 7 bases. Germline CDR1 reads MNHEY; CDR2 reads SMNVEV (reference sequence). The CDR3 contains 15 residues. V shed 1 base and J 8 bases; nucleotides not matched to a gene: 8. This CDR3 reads CASSLFPGQEYIQYF. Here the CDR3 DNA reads TGTGCCAGCAGTTTATTCCCCGGACAGGAGTACATTCAGTACTTC.

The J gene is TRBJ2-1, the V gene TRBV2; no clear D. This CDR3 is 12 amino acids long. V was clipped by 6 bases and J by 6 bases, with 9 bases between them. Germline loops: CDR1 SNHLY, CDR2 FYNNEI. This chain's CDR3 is CASRRNGNEQFF. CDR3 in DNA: TGTGCCAGCAGGAGGAACGGCAATGAGCAGTTCTTC.

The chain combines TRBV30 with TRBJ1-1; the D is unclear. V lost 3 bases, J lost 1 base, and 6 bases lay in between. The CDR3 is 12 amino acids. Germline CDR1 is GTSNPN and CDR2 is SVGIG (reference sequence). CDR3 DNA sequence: TGTGCCTGGAGGGGAAGGAACACTGAAGCTTTCTTT. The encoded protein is CAWRGRNTEAFF. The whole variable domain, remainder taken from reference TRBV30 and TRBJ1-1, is SQTIHQWPATLVQPVGSPLSLECTVEGTSNPNLYWYRQAAGRGLQLLFYSVGIGQISSEVPQNLSASRPQDRQFILSSKKLLLSDSGFYLCAWRGRNTEAFFGQGTRLTVV.

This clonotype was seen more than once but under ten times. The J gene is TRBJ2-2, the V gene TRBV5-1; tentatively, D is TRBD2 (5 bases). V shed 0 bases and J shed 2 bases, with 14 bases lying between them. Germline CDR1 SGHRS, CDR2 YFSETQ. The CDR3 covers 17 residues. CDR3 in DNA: TGCGCCAGCAGCTTGGACAGCGGAGTGGCAAACACCGGGGAGCTGTTTTTT. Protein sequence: CASSLDSGVANTGELFF.

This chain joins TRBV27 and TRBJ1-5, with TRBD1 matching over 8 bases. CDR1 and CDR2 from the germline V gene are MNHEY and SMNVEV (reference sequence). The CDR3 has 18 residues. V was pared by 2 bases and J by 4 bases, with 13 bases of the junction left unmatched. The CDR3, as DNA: TGTGCCAGCAGTTTAAACGTGAGGTCAGGGGGCCGGAATCAGCCCCAGCATTTT. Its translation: CASSLNVRSGGRNQPQHF.

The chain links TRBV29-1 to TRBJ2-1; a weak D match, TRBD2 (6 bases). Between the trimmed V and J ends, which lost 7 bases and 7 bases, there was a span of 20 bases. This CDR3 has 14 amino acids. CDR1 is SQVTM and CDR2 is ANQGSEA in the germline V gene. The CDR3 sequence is CSAGWGLALNEQFF. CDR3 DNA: TGCAGCGCCGGGTGGGGTCTAGCGCTAAATGAGCAGTTCTTC.

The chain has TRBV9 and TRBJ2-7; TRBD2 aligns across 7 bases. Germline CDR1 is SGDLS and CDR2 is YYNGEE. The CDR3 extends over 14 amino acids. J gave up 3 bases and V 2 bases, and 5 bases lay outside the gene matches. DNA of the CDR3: TGTGCCAGCAGCGTGGGGAGCGGGAACTACGAGCAGTACTTC. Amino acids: CASSVGSGNYEQYF.

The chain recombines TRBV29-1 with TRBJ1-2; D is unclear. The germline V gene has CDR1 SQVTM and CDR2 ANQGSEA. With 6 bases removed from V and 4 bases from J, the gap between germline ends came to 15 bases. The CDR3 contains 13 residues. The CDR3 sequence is CSVRGGLSYGYTF. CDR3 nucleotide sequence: TGCAGCGTCAGAGGTGGACTGAGCTATGGCTACACCTTC.

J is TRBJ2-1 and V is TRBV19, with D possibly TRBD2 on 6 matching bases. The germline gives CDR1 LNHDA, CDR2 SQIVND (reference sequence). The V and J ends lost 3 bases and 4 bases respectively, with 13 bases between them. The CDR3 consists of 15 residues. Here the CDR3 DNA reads TGTGCCAGTAGTATGGTATCTAGCGATTACAATGAGCAGTTCTTC. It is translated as CASSMVSSDYNEQFF.

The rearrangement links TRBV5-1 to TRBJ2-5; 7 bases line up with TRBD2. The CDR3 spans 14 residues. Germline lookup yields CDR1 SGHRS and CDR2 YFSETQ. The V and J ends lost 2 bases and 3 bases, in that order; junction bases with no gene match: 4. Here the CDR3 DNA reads TGCGCCAGCAGCTTAATGGGAGGGGAAGAGACCCAGTACTTC. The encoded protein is CASSLMGGEETQYF.

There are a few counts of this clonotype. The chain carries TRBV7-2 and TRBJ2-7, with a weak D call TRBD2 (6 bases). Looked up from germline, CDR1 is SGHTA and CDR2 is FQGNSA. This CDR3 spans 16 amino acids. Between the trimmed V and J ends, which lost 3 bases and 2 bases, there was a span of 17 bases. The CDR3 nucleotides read TGTGCCAGCAGCTTCCTGACTAGATCGATTACCTACGAGCAGTACTTC. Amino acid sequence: CASSFLTRSITYEQYF.

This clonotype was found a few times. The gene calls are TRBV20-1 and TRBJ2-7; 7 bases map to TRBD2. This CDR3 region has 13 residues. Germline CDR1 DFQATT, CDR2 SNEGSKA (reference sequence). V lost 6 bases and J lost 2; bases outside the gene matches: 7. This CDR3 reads CSASTSRTYEQYF. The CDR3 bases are TGCAGTGCGTCGACTAGCCGAACCTACGAGCAGTACTTC.

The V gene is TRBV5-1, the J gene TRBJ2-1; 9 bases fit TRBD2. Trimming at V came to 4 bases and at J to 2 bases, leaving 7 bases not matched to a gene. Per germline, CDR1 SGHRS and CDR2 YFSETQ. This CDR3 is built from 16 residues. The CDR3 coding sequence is TGCGCCAGCAGCCGGGGACTAGCCGTCACCTACAATGAGCAGTTCTTC. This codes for CASSRGLAVTYNEQFF.

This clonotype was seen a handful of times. CDR3 sequence: CASSSYMIVAKNIQYF. Written as DNA, the CDR3 is TGTGCCAGCAGTTCCTATATGATAGTAGCCAAAAACATTCAGTACTTC. This chain uses TRBV13 with TRBJ2-4; D remains ambiguous. Trimming cost V 6 bases and J 0 bases, with 15 bases left between them. Germline-derived CDR1 and CDR2 are PRHDT and FYEKMQ (reference sequence). This CDR3 spans 16 amino acids.

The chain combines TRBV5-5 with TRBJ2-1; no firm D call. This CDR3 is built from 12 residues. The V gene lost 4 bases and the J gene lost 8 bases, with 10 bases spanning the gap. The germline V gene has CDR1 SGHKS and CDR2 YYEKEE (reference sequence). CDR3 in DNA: TGTGCCAGCAGCCAATTAGTCGATGAGCAGTTCTTC. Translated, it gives CASSQLVDEQFF.

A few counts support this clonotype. The CDR3 sequence: CASSSRAGLKTQYF. CDR3 DNA sequence: TGTGCCAGCAGCTCCCGGGCAGGGCTAAAGACCCAGTACTTC. The V call is TRBV7-2, the J call TRBJ2-5, with TRBD1 as a possible D gene (5 bases). V shed 4 bases and J shed 6 bases, with 15 bases lying between them. The germline V gene encodes CDR1 SGHTA and CDR2 FQGNSA. The length of the CDR3 is 14 residues.

The CDR3 DNA reads as TGCAGTGCAACCCCCGGGACTAGCGCCCACAATGAGCAGTTCTTC. This codes for CSATPGTSAHNEQFF. This chain connects TRBV20-1 to TRBJ2-1; 10 nucleotides line up with TRBD2. With V trimmed by 6 bases and J by 5 bases, 10 bases remained unmatched. Germline V gives CDR1 DFQATT, CDR2 SNEGSKA (reference sequence). CDR3 length: 15 amino acids.

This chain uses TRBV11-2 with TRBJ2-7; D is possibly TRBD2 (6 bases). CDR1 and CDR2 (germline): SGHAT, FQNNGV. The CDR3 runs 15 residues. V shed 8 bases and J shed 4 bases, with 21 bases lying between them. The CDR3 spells CASLRASVPFYEQYF. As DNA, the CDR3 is TGTGCCAGCCTACGGGCTAGCGTGCCTTTTTACGAGCAGTACTTC. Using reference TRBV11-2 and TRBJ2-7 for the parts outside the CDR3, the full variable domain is EAGVAQSPRYKIIEKRQSVAFWCNPISGHATLYWYQQILGQGPKLLIQFQNNGVVDDSQLPKDRFSAERLKGVDSTLKIQPAKLEDSAVYLCASLRASVPFYEQYFGPGTRLTVT.

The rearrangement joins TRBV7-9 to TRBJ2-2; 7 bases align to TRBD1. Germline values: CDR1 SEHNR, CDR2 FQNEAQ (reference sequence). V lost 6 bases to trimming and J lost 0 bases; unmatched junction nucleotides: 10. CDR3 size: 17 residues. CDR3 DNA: TGTGCCAGCAGGCAACCGGGACAGCCAACGAACACCGGGGAGCTGTTTTTT. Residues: CASRQPGQPTNTGELFF.

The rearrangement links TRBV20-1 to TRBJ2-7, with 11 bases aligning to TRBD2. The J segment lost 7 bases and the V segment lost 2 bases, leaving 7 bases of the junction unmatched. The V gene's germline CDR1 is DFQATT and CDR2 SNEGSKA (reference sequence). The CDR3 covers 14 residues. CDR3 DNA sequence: TGCAGTGCTAGACTAGCGGGAGGATTTAGGGAGCAGTACTTC. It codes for CSARLAGGFREQYF.

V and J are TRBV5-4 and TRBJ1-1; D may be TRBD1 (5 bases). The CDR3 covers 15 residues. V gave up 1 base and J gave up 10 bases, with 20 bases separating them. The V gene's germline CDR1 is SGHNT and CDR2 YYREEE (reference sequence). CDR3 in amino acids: CASSLQRGRVLGAFF. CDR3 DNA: TGTGCCAGCAGCTTGCAGAGGGGAAGAGTGCTGGGAGCTTTCTTT. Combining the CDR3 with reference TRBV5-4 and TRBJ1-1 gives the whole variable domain ETGVTQSPTHLIKTRGQQVTLRCSSQSGHNTVSWYQQALGQGPQFIFQYYREEENGRGNFPPRFSGLQFPNYSSELNVNALELDDSALYLCASSLQRGRVLGAFFGQGTRLTVV.

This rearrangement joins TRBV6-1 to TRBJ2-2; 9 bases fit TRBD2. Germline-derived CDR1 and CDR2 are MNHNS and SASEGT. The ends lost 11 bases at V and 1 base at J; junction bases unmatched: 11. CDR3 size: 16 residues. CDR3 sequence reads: CASFTAGGGNTGELFF. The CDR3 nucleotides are TGTGCCTCATTTACAGCGGGAGGAGGGAACACCGGGGAGCTGTTTTTT.

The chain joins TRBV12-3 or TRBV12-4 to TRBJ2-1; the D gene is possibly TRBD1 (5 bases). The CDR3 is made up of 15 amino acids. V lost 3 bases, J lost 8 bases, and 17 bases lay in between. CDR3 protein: CASSFLDRTKDEQFF. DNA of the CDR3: TGTGCCAGCAGTTTTCTCGACAGAACTAAGGATGAGCAGTTCTTC.

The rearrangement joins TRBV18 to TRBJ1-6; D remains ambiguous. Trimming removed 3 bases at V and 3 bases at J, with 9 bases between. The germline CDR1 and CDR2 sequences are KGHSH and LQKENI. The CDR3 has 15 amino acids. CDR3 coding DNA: TGTGCCAGCTCACCCGTCCGGGACTATAATTCACCCCTCCACTTT. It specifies CASSPVRDYNSPLHF.

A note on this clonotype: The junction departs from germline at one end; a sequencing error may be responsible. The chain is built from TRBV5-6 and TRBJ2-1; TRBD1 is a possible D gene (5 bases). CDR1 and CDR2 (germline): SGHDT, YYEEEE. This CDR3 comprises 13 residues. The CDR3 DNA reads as TGTGCCAGCCAGGGTCGAGGCTACCATGAGCAGTTCTTC. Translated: CASQGRGYHEQFF.

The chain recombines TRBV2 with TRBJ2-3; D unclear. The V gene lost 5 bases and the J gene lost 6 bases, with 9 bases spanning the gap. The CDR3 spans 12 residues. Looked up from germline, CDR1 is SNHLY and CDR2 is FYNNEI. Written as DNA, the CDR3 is TGTGCCAGCAGTTACCAGGAGGATACGCAGTATTTT. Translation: CASSYQEDTQYF.

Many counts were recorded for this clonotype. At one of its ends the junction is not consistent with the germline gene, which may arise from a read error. This chain's CDR3 is CASSLAAGGTDTQYF. As DNA, the CDR3 is TGTGCCAGCAGTTTAGCAGCGGGAGGCACAGATACGCAGTATTTT. The chain joins TRBV7-2 to TRBJ2-3; TRBD2 matches 8 bases. The germline CDR1 and CDR2 sequences are SGHTA and FQGNSA. The CDR3 runs to 15 residues.

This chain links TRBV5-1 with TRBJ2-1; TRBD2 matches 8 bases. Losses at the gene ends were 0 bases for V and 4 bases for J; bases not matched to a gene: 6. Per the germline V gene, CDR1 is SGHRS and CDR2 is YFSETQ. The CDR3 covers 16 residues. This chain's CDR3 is CASSLASSGGYNEQFF. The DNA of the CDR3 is TGCGCCAGCAGCTTGGCCTCGAGCGGGGGTTACAATGAGCAGTTCTTC.

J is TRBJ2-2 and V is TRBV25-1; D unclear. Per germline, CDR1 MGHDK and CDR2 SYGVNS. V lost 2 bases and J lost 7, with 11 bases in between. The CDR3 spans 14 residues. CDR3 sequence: CASSEILDDGELFF. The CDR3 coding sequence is TGTGCCAGCAGTGAAATCCTTGACGACGGGGAGCTGTTTTTT. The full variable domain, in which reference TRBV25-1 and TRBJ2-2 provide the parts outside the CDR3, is EADIYQTPRYLVIGTGKKITLECSQTMGHDKMYWYQQDPGMELHLIHYSYGVNSTEKGDLSSESTVSRIRTEHFPLTLESARPSHTSQYLCASSEILDDGELFFGEGSRLTVL.

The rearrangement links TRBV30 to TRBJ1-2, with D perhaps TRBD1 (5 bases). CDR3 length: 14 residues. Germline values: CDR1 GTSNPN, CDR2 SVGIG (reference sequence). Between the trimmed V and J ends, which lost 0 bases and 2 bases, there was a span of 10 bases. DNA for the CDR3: TGTGCCTGGAGTGTGGTTAGGGGAAACTATGGCTACACCTTC. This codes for CAWSVVRGNYGYTF.

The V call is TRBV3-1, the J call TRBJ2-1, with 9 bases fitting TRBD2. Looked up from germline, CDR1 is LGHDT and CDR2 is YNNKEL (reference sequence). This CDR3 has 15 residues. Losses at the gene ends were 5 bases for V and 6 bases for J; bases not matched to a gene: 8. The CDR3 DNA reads TGTGCCAGCAGCTTTAGCGGGAGAGGGAGCAATGAGCAGTTCTTC. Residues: CASSFSGRGSNEQFF.